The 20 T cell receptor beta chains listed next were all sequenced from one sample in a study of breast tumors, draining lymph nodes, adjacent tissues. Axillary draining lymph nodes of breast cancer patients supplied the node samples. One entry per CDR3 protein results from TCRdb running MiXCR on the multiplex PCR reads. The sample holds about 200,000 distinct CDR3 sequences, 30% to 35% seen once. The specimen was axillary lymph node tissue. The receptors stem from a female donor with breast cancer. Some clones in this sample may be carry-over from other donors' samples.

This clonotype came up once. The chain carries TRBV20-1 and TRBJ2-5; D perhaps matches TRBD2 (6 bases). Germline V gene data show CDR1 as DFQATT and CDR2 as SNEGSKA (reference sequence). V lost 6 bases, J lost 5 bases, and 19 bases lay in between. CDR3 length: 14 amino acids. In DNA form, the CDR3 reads TGCAGTGCCCCTGGAGTTGAGGGGAGGGAGACCCAGTACTTC. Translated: CSAPGVEGRETQYF.

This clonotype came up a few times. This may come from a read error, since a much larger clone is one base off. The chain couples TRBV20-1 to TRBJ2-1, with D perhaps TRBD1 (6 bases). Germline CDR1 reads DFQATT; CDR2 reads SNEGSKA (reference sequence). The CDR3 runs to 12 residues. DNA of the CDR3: TGCAGCGGACAGTCCCCCCACAATGAGCCGTTCTTC. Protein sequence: CSGQSPHNEPFF.

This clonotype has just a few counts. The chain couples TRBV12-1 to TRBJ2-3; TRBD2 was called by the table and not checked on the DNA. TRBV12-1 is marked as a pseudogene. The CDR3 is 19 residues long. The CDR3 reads CASSFALGDCGRDTDTQYF. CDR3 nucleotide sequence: TGTGCCAGCAGCTTTGCGCTAGGGGACTGTGGGAGAGACACAGATACGCAGTATTTT.

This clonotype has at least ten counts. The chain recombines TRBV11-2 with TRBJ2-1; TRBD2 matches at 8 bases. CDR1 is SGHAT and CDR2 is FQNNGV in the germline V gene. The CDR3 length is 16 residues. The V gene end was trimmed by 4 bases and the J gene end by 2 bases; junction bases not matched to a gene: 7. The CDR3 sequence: CASSSSVAGPYNEQFF. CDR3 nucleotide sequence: TGTGCCAGCAGCTCCTCAGTAGCGGGACCCTACAATGAGCAGTTCTTC.

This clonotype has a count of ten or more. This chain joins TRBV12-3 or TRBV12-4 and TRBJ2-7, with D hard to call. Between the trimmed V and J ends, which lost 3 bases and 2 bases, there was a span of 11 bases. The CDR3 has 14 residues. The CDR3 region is CASSLERGPYEQYF. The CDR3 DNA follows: TGTGCCAGCAGTTTGGAACGTGGCCCCTACGAGCAGTACTTC.

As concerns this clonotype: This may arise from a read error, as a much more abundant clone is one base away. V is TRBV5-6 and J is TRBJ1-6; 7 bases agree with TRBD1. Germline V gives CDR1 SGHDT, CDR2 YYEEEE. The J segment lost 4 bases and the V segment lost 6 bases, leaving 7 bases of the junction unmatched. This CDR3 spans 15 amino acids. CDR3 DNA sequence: TGTGCCAGCACCCGACAGGGCTTTTATAATTCACCCCTCCACTTT. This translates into CASTRQGFYNSPLHF.

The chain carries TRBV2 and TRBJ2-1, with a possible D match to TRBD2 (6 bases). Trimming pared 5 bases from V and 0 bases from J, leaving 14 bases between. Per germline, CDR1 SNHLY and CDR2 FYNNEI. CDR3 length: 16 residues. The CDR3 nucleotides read TGTGCCAGCAGTCCCCGGGACTCGAGCTCCTACAATGAGCAGTTCTTC. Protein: CASSPRDSSSYNEQFF.

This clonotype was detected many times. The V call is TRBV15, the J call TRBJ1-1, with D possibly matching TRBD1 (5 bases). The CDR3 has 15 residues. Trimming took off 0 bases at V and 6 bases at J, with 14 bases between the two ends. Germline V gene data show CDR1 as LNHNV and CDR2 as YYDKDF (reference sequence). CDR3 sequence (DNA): TGTGCCACCAGCAGAGAGACCGCCTGGGACGCTGAAGCTTTCTTT. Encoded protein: CATSRETAWDAEAFF. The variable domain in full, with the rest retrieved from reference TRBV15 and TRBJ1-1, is DAMVIQNPRYQVTQFGKPVTLSCSQTLNHNVMYWYQQKSSQAPKLLFHYYDKDFNNEADTPDNFQSRRPNTSFCFLDIRSPGLGDTAMYLCATSRETAWDAEAFFGQGTRLTVV.

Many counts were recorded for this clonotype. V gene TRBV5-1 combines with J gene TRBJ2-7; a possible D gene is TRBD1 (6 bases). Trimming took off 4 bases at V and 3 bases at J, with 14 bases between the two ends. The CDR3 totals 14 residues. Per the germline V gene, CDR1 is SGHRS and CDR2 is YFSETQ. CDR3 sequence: CASSPATGSYEQYF. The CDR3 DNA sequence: TGCGCCAGCAGCCCTGCTACAGGGAGCTACGAGCAGTACTTC.

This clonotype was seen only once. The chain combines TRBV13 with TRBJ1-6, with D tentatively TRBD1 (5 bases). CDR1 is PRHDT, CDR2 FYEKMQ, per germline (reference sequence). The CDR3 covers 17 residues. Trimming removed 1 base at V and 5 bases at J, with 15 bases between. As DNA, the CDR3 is TGTGCCAGCAGCTTAGCGGGGGGGGTTTACAATAATTCACCCCTCCACTTT. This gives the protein CASSLAGGVYNNSPLHF.

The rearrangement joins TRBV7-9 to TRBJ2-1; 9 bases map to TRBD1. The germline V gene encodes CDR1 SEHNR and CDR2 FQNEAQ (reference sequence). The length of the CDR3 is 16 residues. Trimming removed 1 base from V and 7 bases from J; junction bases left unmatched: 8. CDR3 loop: CASSLESGQGGNEQFF. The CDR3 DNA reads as TGTGCCAGCAGCTTAGAGTCGGGACAGGGTGGTAATGAGCAGTTCTTC.

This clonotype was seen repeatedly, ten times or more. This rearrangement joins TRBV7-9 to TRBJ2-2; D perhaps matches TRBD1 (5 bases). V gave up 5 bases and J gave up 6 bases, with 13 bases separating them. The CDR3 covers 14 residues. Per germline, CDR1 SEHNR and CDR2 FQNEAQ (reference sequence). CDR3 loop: CASSPSGFPGELFF. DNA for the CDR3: TGTGCCAGCAGCCCATCAGGGTTCCCCGGGGAGCTGTTTTTT.

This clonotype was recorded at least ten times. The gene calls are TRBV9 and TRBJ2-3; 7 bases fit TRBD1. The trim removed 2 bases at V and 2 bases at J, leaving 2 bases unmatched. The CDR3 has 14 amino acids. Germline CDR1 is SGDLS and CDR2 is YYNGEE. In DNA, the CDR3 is TGTGCCAGCAGCGTTGGGACAGTCACAGATACGCAGTATTTT. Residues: CASSVGTVTDTQYF.

DNA of the CDR3: TGCAGTGCCTCGGGGGGGGGTTCCTACGAGCAGTACTTC. This sequence encodes CSASGGGSYEQYF. The gene calls are TRBV29-1 and TRBJ2-7, with 8 bases aligning to TRBD2. The CDR3 is 13 amino acids. CDR1 and CDR2 (germline): SQVTM, ANQGSEA.

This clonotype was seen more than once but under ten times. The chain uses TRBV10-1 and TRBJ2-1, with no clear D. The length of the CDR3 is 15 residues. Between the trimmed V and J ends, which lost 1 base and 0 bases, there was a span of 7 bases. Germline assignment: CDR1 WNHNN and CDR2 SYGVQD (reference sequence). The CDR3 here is CASSELGSSYNEQFF. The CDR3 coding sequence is TGCGCCAGCAGTGAGTTGGGAAGCTCCTACAATGAGCAGTTCTTC.

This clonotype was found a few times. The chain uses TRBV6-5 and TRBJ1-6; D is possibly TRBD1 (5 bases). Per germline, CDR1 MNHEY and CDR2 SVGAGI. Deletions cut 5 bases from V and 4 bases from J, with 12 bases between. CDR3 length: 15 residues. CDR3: CASSEAGRYNSPLHF. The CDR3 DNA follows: TGTGCCAGCAGTGAGGCGGGACGGTATAATTCACCCCTCCACTTT.

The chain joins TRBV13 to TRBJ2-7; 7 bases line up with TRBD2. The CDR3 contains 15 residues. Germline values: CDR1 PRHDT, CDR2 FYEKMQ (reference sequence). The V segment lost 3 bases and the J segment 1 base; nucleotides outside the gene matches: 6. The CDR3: CASSFDSGWSYEQYF. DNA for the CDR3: TGTGCCAGCAGCTTCGATAGCGGGTGGTCCTACGAGCAGTACTTC.

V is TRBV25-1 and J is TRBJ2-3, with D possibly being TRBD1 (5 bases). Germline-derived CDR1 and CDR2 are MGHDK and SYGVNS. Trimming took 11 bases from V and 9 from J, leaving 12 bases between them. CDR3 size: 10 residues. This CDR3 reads CAQQQGTQYF. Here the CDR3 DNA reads TGTGCCCAACAGCAGGGCACGCAGTATTTT.

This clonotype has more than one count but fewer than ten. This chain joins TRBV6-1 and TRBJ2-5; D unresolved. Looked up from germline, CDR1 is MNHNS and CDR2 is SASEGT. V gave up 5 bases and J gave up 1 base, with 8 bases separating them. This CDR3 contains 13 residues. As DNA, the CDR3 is TGTGCCAGCAGTTACGGTAGCCAAGAGACCCAGTACTTC. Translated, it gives CASSYGSQETQYF.

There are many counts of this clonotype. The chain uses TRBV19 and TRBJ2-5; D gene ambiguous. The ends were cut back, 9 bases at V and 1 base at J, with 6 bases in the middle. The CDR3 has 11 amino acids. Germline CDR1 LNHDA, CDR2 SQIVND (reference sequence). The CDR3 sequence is CASSIQETQYF. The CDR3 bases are TGTGCCAGCAGCATCCAAGAGACCCAGTACTTC.